This TCR beta chain was identified in a study of blood T cell repertoires in COVID-19. Study information: Acute and convalescent COVID-19 specimens originated in the United States, Italy and Spain. PBMCs, B-cell-depleted T cells, or T cells provided the cDNA or gDNA that made up the material.

The CDR3 runs to 14 residues. The germline CDR1 and CDR2 sequences are SGHVS and FQNEAQ. V lost 5 bases and J 4 bases, leaving 15 bases between the germline ends. As processed by the authors: Using reference gene primer amplification, nucleated cell counts were estimated. TCRdb keeps only in-frame clones here, not all; method: immunoSEQ multiplex PCR. V and J calls and clone size are those listed in that table; D and trimming were worked out from the DNA. The data show about 71,000 clones, with over 80% seen just once and approximately 15% held by the top ten. The material sequenced was peripheral blood. The receptor was derived from a woman older than 75 with acute or convalescent COVID-19. The V call is TRBV7-8, the J call TRBJ2-7, with D possibly matching TRBD1 (5 bases). The CDR3 bases are TGTGCCAGCAGCCTAACGCAGGGTCGGTACGAGCAGTACTTC. Protein: CASSLTQGRYEQYF.